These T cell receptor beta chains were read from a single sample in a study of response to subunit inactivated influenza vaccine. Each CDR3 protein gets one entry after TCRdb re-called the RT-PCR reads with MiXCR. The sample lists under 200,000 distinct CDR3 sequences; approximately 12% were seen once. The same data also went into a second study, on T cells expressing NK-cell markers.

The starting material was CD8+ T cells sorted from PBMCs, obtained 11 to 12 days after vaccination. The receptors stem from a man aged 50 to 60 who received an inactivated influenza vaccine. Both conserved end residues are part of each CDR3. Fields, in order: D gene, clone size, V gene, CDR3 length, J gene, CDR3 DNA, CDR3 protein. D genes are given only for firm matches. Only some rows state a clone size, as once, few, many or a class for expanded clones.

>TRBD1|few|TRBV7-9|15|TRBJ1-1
TGTGCCAGCAGCTTAGCCCAGGGGGGGGACACTGAAGCTTTCTTT
CASSLAQGGDTEAFF
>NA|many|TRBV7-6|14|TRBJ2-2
TGTGCCAGCACCCCTTGGGCGGACACCGGGGAGCTGTTTTTT
CASTPWADTGELFF
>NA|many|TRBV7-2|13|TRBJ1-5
TGTGCCAGCAGCTTAGATGAGGACACTCAAGAGCATTTT
CASSLDEDTQEHF
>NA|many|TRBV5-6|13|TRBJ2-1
TGTGCCAGCAGCTTGTTGGGGGCCGATGAGCAGTTCTTC
CASSLLGADEQFF
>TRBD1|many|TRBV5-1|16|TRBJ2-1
TGCGCCAGCAGCTTGGTCTCCAGGGGGCTTTTTAATGAGCAGTTCTTC
CASSLVSRGLFNEQFF
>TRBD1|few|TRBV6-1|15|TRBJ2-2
TGTGCCAGCAGCGCAGGACAGGGGGAAGCCGGGGAGCTGTTTTTT
CASSAGQGEAGELFF
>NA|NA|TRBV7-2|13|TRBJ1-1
TGTGCCAGCAGCTTGAGGAGGAGCACTGAAGCTTTCTTT
CASSLRRSTEAFF
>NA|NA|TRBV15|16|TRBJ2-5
TGTGCCACCAGCAGGAGGCAGGGATGGACGGAAGAGACCCAGTACTTC
CATSRRQGWTEETQYF
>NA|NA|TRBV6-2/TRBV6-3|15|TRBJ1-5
TGTGCCAGCAGTCCCGGAAGGATTCTCAATCAGCCCCAGCATTTT
CASSPGRILNQPQHF
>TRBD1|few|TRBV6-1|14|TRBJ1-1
TGTGCCAGCAGTGAAGGGCAGGGGGCCACTGAAGCTTTCTTT
CASSEGQGATEAFF
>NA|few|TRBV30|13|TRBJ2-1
TGTGCCTGGAGTGTCGGACAAGGAACGGAGCAGTTCTTC
CAWSVGQGTEQFF
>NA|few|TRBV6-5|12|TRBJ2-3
TGTGCCAGCAGTCTCGACAGCTATACGCAGTATTTT
CASSLDSYTQYF
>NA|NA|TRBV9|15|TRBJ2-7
TGTGCCAGCAGCGTAGCTTGGGACCTGTCCTACGAGCAGTACTTC
CASSVAWDLSYEQYF
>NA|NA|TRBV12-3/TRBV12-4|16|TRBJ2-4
TGTGCCAGCAGCCATCGGGACGGATTAGCCAAAAACATTCAGTACTTC
CASSHRDGLAKNIQYF